The 17 T cell receptor beta chains below all came from one sample that was sequenced in a study of cytomegalovirus exposure and HLA in healthy donors. With 60 Vbeta and 13 Jbeta primers, the PCR was carried out. Measured with immunoSEQ multiplex PCR; TCRdb has only the in-frame clones, and not every one. This table holds under 200,000 clones, roughly 80% found once. Source material: PBMCs. Receptors originate from a male donor in good health and CMV-seropositive.

In DNA form, the CDR3 reads TGTGCCAGCAGCAAAGATACCGGGAACACCGGGGAGCTGTTTTTT. The encoded protein is CASSKDTGNTGELFF. This chain links TRBV21-1 with TRBJ2-2; no DNA check was done on the table's D call, TRBD2. TRBV21-1 is marked as a pseudogene. This CDR3 has 15 residues.

This rearrangement joins TRBV19 to TRBJ1-1; 7 bases align to TRBD1. There are 13 residues in the CDR3. Losses at the gene ends were 5 bases for V and 4 bases for J; bases not matched to a gene: 4. Germline CDR1 and CDR2: LNHDA and SQIVND (reference sequence). Here the CDR3 reads CASSDGTATEAFF. The DNA for the CDR3 is TGTGCCAGTAGTGATGGGACAGCCACTGAAGCTTTCTTT.

The chain employs TRBV9 and TRBJ1-2; the match to TRBD1 covers 7 bases. There are 13 residues in the CDR3. From germline, CDR1 is SGDLS and CDR2 YYNGEE. The V gene end was trimmed by 3 bases and the J gene end by 4 bases; junction bases not matched to a gene: 3. CDR3 sequence reads: CASSAPGGYGYTF. The CDR3 bases are TGTGCCAGCAGCGCCCCAGGGGGCTATGGCTACACCTTC.

DNA of the CDR3: TGTGCCAGTTTACCGGGGAACACAGATACGCAGTATTTT. It specifies CASLPGNTDTQYF. The rearrangement uses TRBV19 and TRBJ2-3; possibly TRBD2 for D (5 bases). CDR3 length: 13 amino acids. V lost 8 bases and J lost 2, with 11 bases in between. CDR1 and CDR2 (germline): LNHDA, SQIVND (reference sequence).

The rearrangement uses TRBV7-9 and TRBJ2-5, with D tentatively TRBD1 (5 bases). Trimming took 0 bases from V and 4 from J, leaving 12 bases between them. Germline CDR1 and CDR2: SEHNR and FQNEAQ (reference sequence). This CDR3 spans 15 amino acids. CDR3 sequence: CASSLAETQGETQYF. The CDR3 nucleotides are TGTGCCAGCAGCTTAGCTGAGACGCAGGGAGAGACCCAGTACTTC.

CDR3 region: CASSLTGPGETQYF. The DNA of the CDR3 is TGCGCCAGCAGCTTGACAGGGCCCGGGGAGACCCAGTACTTC. The V gene is TRBV5-1, the J gene TRBJ2-5, with a possible D match to TRBD1 (6 bases). The CDR3 is 14 amino acids. The ends were cut back, 1 base at V and 5 bases at J, with 12 bases in the middle. Germline V lookup: CDR1 SGHRS, CDR2 YFSETQ.

This clone was counted a single time. The junction does not match germline at one end; this may be a read error. The chain carries TRBV7-9 and TRBJ1-1; TRBD1 might be the D (6 bases). The CDR3 is 16 residues long. Germline V CDR1 and CDR2: SEHNR, FQNEAQ (reference sequence). The CDR3 loop is CSSSPGGTIMNTEAFF. The DNA for the CDR3 is TGTTCCAGCAGCCCCGGGGGGACAATTATGAACACTGAAGCTTTCTTT.

The chain uses TRBV7-2 and TRBJ2-5; possibly TRBD2 for D (6 bases). This CDR3 is built from 14 residues. V was trimmed by 5 bases and J by 7 bases, leaving 17 bases between them. From germline, CDR1 is SGHTA and CDR2 FQGNSA. DNA of the CDR3: TGTGCCAGCAGCGCACGGAGGGTCTCGGCGACCCAGTACTTC. This encodes CASSARRVSATQYF.

CDR3 sequence: CATAGDSQSGPQHF. The DNA for the CDR3 is TGTGCTACAGCCGGGGACTCACAATCTGGGCCCCAGCATTTT. The V call is TRBV27, the J call TRBJ1-5, with a tentative D call TRBD1 (5 bases). The V gene's germline CDR1 is MNHEY and CDR2 SMNVEV (reference sequence). The CDR3 totals 14 residues.

The V gene is TRBV9, the J gene TRBJ2-1, with TRBD2 identical over 9 bases. Losses at the gene ends were 3 bases for V and 8 bases for J; bases not matched to a gene: 9. The CDR3 is 15 amino acids. CDR1 is SGDLS and CDR2 is YYNGEE in the germline V gene. CDR3 in amino acids: CASSATLREGYEQFF. In nucleotides, the CDR3 is TGTGCCAGCAGCGCTACCTTGCGGGAGGGCTATGAGCAGTTCTTC.

The chain employs TRBV9 and TRBJ1-2, with D possibly matching TRBD1 (6 bases). The V and J ends lost 7 bases and 8 bases respectively, with 15 bases between them. This CDR3 region has 12 residues. The germline V gene encodes CDR1 SGDLS and CDR2 YYNGEE. CDR3 sequence: CASGTPPGGYTF. Here the CDR3 DNA reads TGTGCCAGCGGGACACCCCCGGGGGGCTACACCTTC. The full variable domain, completed using reference TRBV9 and TRBJ1-2, is DSGVTQTPKHLITATGQRVTLRCSPRSGDLSVYWYQQSLDQGLQFLIQYYNGEERAKGNILERFSAQQFPDLHSELNLSSLELGDSALYFCASGTPPGGYTFGSGTRLTVV.

The V and J genes are TRBV4-2 and TRBJ2-1, with 8 bases matching TRBD1. The V gene end was trimmed by 3 bases and the J gene end by 5 bases; junction bases not matched to a gene: 9. Germline V lookup: CDR1 LGHNA, CDR2 YNFKEQ. CDR3 length equals 16 residues. CDR3 coding DNA: TGTGCCAGCAGCCAGACCCCGGGACAGGTTAACAATGAGCAGTTCTTC. Its protein is CASSQTPGQVNNEQFF.

This clone was seen just once. The genes are TRBV18 and TRBJ2-2; no definite D call. CDR1 and CDR2 from the germline V gene are KGHSH and LQKENI. The CDR3 totals 14 residues. The V end was cut by 0 bases, the J end by 5 bases, with 7 bases between. The CDR3 region is CASSPPPRTGELFF. The CDR3 DNA reads TGTGCCAGCTCACCACCCCCCCGTACCGGGGAGCTGTTTTTT.

This sequence joins TRBV5-5 and TRBJ2-7; 9 nucleotides align to TRBD1. CDR3 length: 16 amino acids. After removal of 4 bases from V and 1 base from J, the junction contained 9 bases not matched to a gene. Per germline, CDR1 SGHKS and CDR2 YYEKEE (reference sequence). The CDR3 bases are TGTGCCAGCAGCGCACTACCGGGACAGGGATCCTACGAGCAGTACTTC. It translates to CASSALPGQGSYEQYF. The full variable domain, in which reference TRBV5-5 and TRBJ2-7 provide the parts outside the CDR3, is DAGVTQSPTHLIKTRGQQVTLRCSPISGHKSVSWYQQVLGQGPQFIFQYYEKEERGRGNFPDRFSARQFPNYSSELNVNALLLGDSALYLCASSALPGQGSYEQYFGPGTRLTVT.

This clone has only a few counts. The chain employs TRBV19 and TRBJ1-2; maybe TRBD1 (5 bases). CDR3 length: 15 residues. V was pared by 7 bases and J by 4 bases, with 19 bases between. The V gene's germline CDR1 is LNHDA and CDR2 SQIVND (reference sequence). CDR3: CASNVVGDSGYGYTF. The CDR3 DNA reads as TGTGCCAGTAACGTTGTAGGAGACAGTGGCTATGGCTACACCTTC.

Note on this clone: Sequence at one end of the junction differs from germline and may be a read error. The chain employs TRBV18 and TRBJ1-2, with D maybe TRBD1 (5 bases). The CDR3 spans 13 residues. The germline gives CDR1 KGHSH, CDR2 LQKENI. The CDR3 reads CASSPPMWQGLIF. The CDR3, as DNA: TGTGCCAGCTCACCACCGATGTGGCAGGGCCTCATCTTC.

The chain joins TRBV28 to TRBJ2-7; 8 bases fit TRBD1. The germline V gene has CDR1 MDHEN and CDR2 SYDVKM. The CDR3 consists of 15 residues. Losses at the gene ends were 5 bases for V and 2 bases for J; bases not matched to a gene: 8. The CDR3 DNA follows: TGTGCCAGCAGTGCAGCACCGGGACAGGCCTACGAGCAGTACTTC. Its protein is CASSAAPGQAYEQYF.